These 20 T cell receptor beta chains share one sample of origin, sequenced in a study of cytomegalovirus exposure and HLA in healthy donors. Both 60 Vbeta primers and 13 Jbeta primers went into the PCR. Libraries were prepared by immunoSEQ multiplex PCR; TCRdb keeps only in-frame clonotypes and omits some of them. This repertoire includes about 110,000 clones. Sequencing was done on a sample of PBMCs. The receptors stem from a man aged 50 to 60 in good health and CMV-seronegative.

The chain couples TRBV7-9 to TRBJ1-1; unclear D gene. Germline V gives CDR1 SEHNR, CDR2 FQNEAQ (reference sequence). This CDR3 is 13 amino acids long. Trimming removed 2 bases at V and 2 bases at J, with 6 bases between. CDR3 region: CASSLFLNTEAFF. CDR3 sequence (DNA): TGTGCCAGCAGCTTATTCCTAAACACTGAAGCTTTCTTT.

The genes are TRBV7-2 and TRBJ2-3, with 7 nucleotides matching TRBD1. Germline V lookup: CDR1 SGHTA, CDR2 FQGNSA. The CDR3 totals 14 residues. Trimming took 2 bases from V and 6 from J; bases not matched to a gene: 5. The CDR3 nucleotides read TGTGCCAGCAGCTTATCACAGGGGTTGGATACGCAGTATTTT. Its translation: CASSLSQGLDTQYF.

The chain links TRBV5-1 to TRBJ1-1, with unresolved D. Trimming stripped 1 base from V and 1 base from J, with 11 bases between. Germline values: CDR1 SGHRS, CDR2 YFSETQ. The CDR3 length is 15 residues. For the CDR3, the DNA is TGCGCCAGCAGCTTGTCTGTCAGATCGAACACTGAAGCTTTCTTT. Protein: CASSLSVRSNTEAFF.

CDR3 DNA: TGTGCCAGCACCCCCCCCCGAGGGAAGCAGGAGACCCAGTACTTC. Protein product: CASTPPRGKQETQYF. The chain employs TRBV2 and TRBJ2-5; D is perhaps TRBD2 (5 bases). Germline CDR1 reads SNHLY; CDR2 reads FYNNEI. This CDR3 has 15 amino acids. The V gene lost 7 bases and the J gene lost 5 bases, with 20 bases spanning the gap.

This chain connects TRBV30 to TRBJ2-3, with TRBD1 as a possible D gene (5 bases). CDR3 length equals 14 residues. Germline V gene data show CDR1 as GTSNPN and CDR2 as SVGIG (reference sequence). Trimming removed 5 bases from V and 1 base from J, with 13 bases in between. The CDR3 loop reads CAWGAGWGTDTQYF. Here the CDR3 DNA reads TGTGCCTGGGGGGCCGGGTGGGGCACAGATACGCAGTATTTT. The complete variable domain, with remaining parts taken from reference TRBV30 and TRBJ2-3, reads SQTIHQWPATLVQPVGSPLSLECTVEGTSNPNLYWYRQAAGRGLQLLFYSVGIGQISSEVPQNLSASRPQDRQFILSSKKLLLSDSGFYLCAWGAGWGTDTQYFGPGTRLTVL.

The genes are TRBV9 and TRBJ2-4; perhaps TRBD2 as D (7 bases). Trimming took off 4 bases at V and 8 bases at J, with 22 bases between the two ends. Germline V gene sequence: CDR1 SGDLS, CDR2 YYNGEE. The CDR3 spans 16 residues. CDR3: CASSSRGGAARDIQYF. DNA of the CDR3: TGTGCCAGCAGCAGCCGTGGGGGGGCAGCGAGGGACATTCAGTACTTC.

The CDR3 DNA follows: TGTGCCAGCAGCATGACCAATAGGGGGCTGCTTAATGAAGCTTTCTTT. Its protein is CASSMTNRGLLNEAFF. The chain links TRBV5-6 to TRBJ1-1; 7 bases are shared with TRBD1. Germline assignment: CDR1 SGHDT and CDR2 YYEEEE. The V gene end was trimmed by 4 bases and the J gene end by 7 bases; junction bases not matched to a gene: 16. This CDR3 contains 16 residues.

CDR3 region: CASNREQETQYF. The CDR3 nucleotides read TGTGCCAGCAACCGGGAGCAAGAGACCCAGTACTTC. The rearrangement uses TRBV6-1 and TRBJ2-5; D might be TRBD2 (6 bases). V was pared by 7 bases and J by 2 bases, with 8 bases between. CDR1 and CDR2 (germline): MNHNS, SASEGT. The CDR3 extends over 12 amino acids.

The V and J genes are TRBV5-1 and TRBJ1-5; D unresolved. Germline V lookup: CDR1 SGHRS, CDR2 YFSETQ. The V and J ends lost 2 bases and 7 bases respectively, with 13 bases between them. The CDR3 covers 14 residues. CDR3 residues: CASSFGVPGQPQHF. The CDR3 DNA is TGCGCCAGCAGCTTCGGGGTTCCGGGACAGCCCCAGCATTTT.

The chain is built from TRBV6-6 and TRBJ2-3; 8 nucleotides align to TRBD1. The CDR3 length is 15 residues. Germline CDR1 is MNHNY and CDR2 is SVGAGI (reference sequence). The junction had 6 bases not matched to a gene; V was cut back by 6 bases and J by 1 base. CDR3 in DNA: TGTGCCAGCAGCTACAGGGGACAGGGCACAGATACGCAGTATTTT. Translating gives CASSYRGQGTDTQYF.

This chain connects TRBV4-3 to TRBJ2-1; the D is unclear. The germline V and J ends were trimmed by 3 bases and 5 bases, with 5 bases remaining between them. Germline assignment: CDR1 LGHNA and CDR2 YSLEER. The CDR3 is 12 residues long. CDR3 nucleotides: TGCGCCAGCAGCCACAATGACAATGAGCAGTTCTTC. It yields the protein CASSHNDNEQFF.

The V gene is TRBV7-2, the J gene TRBJ2-3; the match to TRBD1 covers 9 bases. Germline V gene data show CDR1 as SGHTA and CDR2 as FQGNSA. CDR3 length: 14 amino acids. V shed 5 bases and J 4 bases; nucleotides not matched to a gene: 4. This CDR3 is CASSAWTGADTQYF. Written as DNA, the CDR3 is TGTGCCAGCAGCGCCTGGACAGGGGCAGATACGCAGTATTTT.

The chain uses TRBV7-9 and TRBJ2-3; possibly TRBD2 for D (6 bases). The V end lost 5 bases, the J end lost 6 bases, and 9 bases lay between the germline ends. The CDR3 contains 12 residues. Germline V CDR1 and CDR2: SEHNR, FQNEAQ (reference sequence). Here the CDR3 reads CASSKLADTQYF. CDR3 nucleotide sequence: TGTGCCAGCAGCAAACTAGCTGATACGCAGTATTTT. The full variable domain, rest sourced from reference TRBV7-9 and TRBJ2-3, is DTGVSQNPRHKITKRGQNVTFRCDPISEHNRLYWYRQTLGQGPEFLTYFQNEAQLEKSRLLSDRFSAERPKGSFSTLEIQRTEQGDSAMYLCASSKLADTQYFGPGTRLTVL.

The rearrangement joins TRBV7-9 to TRBJ1-5; a possible D gene is TRBD1 (6 bases). V was trimmed by 1 base and J by 5 bases, leaving 6 bases between them. This CDR3 is 13 amino acids long. CDR1 and CDR2 from the germline V gene are SEHNR and FQNEAQ (reference sequence). CDR3 protein: CASSLEGDQPQHF. CDR3 DNA: TGTGCCAGCAGCTTAGAGGGGGATCAGCCCCAGCATTTT.

The chain joins TRBV5-1 to TRBJ1-2; D gene unclear. Germline CDR1 and CDR2: SGHRS and YFSETQ. The V end lost 0 bases, the J end lost 0 bases, and 9 bases lay between the germline ends. There are 15 residues in the CDR3. This CDR3 reads CASSLVASANYGYTF. The CDR3 DNA reads TGCGCCAGCAGCTTGGTTGCCTCAGCTAACTATGGCTACACCTTC.

The rearrangement links TRBV6-6 to TRBJ2-5; 12 bases are shared with TRBD2. This CDR3 is built from 14 residues. Germline lookup yields CDR1 MNHNY and CDR2 SVGAGI (reference sequence). J was trimmed by 5 bases and V by 6 bases; bases with no gene match: 4. The CDR3: CASRLAGGLETQYF. Here the CDR3 DNA reads TGTGCCAGCAGACTAGCGGGGGGTTTGGAGACCCAGTACTTC.

V and J are TRBV15 and TRBJ1-2; D possibly corresponds to TRBD1 (6 bases). In germline, CDR1 is LNHNV, CDR2 YYDKDF (reference sequence). Trimming removed 10 bases from V and 8 bases from J, with 20 bases in between. This CDR3 comprises 13 residues. The DNA of the CDR3 is TGTGCCATCCGAACAGGCTCCAGGGGCGGCTACACCTTC. Translating it yields CAIRTGSRGGYTF.

The rearrangement uses TRBV19 and TRBJ1-1, with D uncertain. CDR1 and CDR2 from the germline V gene are LNHDA and SQIVND (reference sequence). Between the trimmed V and J ends, which lost 3 bases and 2 bases, there was a span of 7 bases. This CDR3 is 13 amino acids long. This chain's CDR3 is CASSMAANTEAFF. CDR3 sequence (DNA): TGTGCCAGTAGTATGGCGGCTAACACTGAAGCTTTCTTT.

This chain links TRBV5-1 with TRBJ1-1, with a weak D call TRBD1 (5 bases). CDR1 SGHRS and CDR2 YFSETQ come from the germline V gene. V lost 4 bases to trimming and J lost 8 bases, with 18 bases between them. CDR3 length: 14 residues. CDR3 region: CASSRVDFSGEAFF. The CDR3 DNA reads TGCGCCAGCAGCCGCGTAGATTTTTCAGGGGAAGCTTTCTTT.

The CDR3 coding sequence is TGTGCCAGCAGTGCAGGGCTTACTGAAGCTTTCTTT. This codes for CASSAGLTEAFF. The V and J genes are TRBV6-1 and TRBJ1-1, with D possibly being TRBD1 (5 bases). CDR3 length equals 12 residues. With 4 bases removed from V and 5 bases from J, the gap between germline ends came to 8 bases. The germline V gene has CDR1 MNHNS and CDR2 SASEGT.